This T cell receptor beta chain was observed in a study of CD8 T cells in ankylosing spondylitis. Study-level findings and limits: There were earlier reports of some motif variants in reactive arthritis synovial fluid and blood. About eight highly homologous variants made up a TCR beta motif that seemed to typify ankylosing spondylitis blood.

Germline CDR1 and CDR2: KGHSH and LQKENI. Trimming removed 3 bases from V and 4 bases from J, with 7 bases in between. This CDR3 has 14 amino acids. As concerns this clonotype: Its antigen is still unknown.

MiXCR, run by TCRdb on the 5' RACE reads, gives a single entry per CDR3 protein. The repertoire has roughly 470,000 distinct CDR3 sequences, roughly a quarter of them found once; the top ten carry roughly 0.8%. This receptor was obtained from a male donor with ankylosing spondylitis. V usage is TRBV18 and J usage is TRBJ2-6; no firm D call. Sequenced input: blood, either unsorted or a sorted T cell fraction (not recorded which). CDR3 protein: CASSPTLGANVLTF. The CDR3 DNA sequence: TGTGCCAGCTCACCTACCTTAGGGGCCAACGTCCTGACTTTC. Looking up the rest from reference TRBV18 and TRBJ2-6 gives the full variable domain: NAGVMQNPRHLVRRRGQEARLRCSPMKGHSHVYWYRQLPEEGLKFMVYLQKENIIDESGMPKERFSAEFPKEGPSILRIQQVVRGDSAAYFCASSPTLGANVLTFGAGSRLTVL.